The clone carrying this T cell receptor beta chain was seen a few times. This specimen belongs to a study of cytomegalovirus exposure and HLA in healthy donors. It was with 60 Vbeta and 13 Jbeta primers that the PCR ran. This table comes from immunoSEQ multiplex PCR, and its TCRdb copy is limited to in-frame clones, with some not included. The table has fewer than 250,000 clones, roughly nine tenths seen once. The source is a boy younger than 10 in good health and CMV-seronegative. Sequencing was done on a sample of PBMCs.

The CDR3: CSVELAGDTDTQYF. In nucleotides, the CDR3 is TGCAGCGTTGAACTAGCGGGGGACACAGATACGCAGTATTTT. The J gene is TRBJ2-3, the V gene TRBV29-1, with 10 bases lining up with TRBD2. V shed 2 bases, J shed 2 bases, and the junction held 1 base outside the gene matches. From germline, CDR1 is SQVTM and CDR2 ANQGSEA. This CDR3 region has 14 residues.